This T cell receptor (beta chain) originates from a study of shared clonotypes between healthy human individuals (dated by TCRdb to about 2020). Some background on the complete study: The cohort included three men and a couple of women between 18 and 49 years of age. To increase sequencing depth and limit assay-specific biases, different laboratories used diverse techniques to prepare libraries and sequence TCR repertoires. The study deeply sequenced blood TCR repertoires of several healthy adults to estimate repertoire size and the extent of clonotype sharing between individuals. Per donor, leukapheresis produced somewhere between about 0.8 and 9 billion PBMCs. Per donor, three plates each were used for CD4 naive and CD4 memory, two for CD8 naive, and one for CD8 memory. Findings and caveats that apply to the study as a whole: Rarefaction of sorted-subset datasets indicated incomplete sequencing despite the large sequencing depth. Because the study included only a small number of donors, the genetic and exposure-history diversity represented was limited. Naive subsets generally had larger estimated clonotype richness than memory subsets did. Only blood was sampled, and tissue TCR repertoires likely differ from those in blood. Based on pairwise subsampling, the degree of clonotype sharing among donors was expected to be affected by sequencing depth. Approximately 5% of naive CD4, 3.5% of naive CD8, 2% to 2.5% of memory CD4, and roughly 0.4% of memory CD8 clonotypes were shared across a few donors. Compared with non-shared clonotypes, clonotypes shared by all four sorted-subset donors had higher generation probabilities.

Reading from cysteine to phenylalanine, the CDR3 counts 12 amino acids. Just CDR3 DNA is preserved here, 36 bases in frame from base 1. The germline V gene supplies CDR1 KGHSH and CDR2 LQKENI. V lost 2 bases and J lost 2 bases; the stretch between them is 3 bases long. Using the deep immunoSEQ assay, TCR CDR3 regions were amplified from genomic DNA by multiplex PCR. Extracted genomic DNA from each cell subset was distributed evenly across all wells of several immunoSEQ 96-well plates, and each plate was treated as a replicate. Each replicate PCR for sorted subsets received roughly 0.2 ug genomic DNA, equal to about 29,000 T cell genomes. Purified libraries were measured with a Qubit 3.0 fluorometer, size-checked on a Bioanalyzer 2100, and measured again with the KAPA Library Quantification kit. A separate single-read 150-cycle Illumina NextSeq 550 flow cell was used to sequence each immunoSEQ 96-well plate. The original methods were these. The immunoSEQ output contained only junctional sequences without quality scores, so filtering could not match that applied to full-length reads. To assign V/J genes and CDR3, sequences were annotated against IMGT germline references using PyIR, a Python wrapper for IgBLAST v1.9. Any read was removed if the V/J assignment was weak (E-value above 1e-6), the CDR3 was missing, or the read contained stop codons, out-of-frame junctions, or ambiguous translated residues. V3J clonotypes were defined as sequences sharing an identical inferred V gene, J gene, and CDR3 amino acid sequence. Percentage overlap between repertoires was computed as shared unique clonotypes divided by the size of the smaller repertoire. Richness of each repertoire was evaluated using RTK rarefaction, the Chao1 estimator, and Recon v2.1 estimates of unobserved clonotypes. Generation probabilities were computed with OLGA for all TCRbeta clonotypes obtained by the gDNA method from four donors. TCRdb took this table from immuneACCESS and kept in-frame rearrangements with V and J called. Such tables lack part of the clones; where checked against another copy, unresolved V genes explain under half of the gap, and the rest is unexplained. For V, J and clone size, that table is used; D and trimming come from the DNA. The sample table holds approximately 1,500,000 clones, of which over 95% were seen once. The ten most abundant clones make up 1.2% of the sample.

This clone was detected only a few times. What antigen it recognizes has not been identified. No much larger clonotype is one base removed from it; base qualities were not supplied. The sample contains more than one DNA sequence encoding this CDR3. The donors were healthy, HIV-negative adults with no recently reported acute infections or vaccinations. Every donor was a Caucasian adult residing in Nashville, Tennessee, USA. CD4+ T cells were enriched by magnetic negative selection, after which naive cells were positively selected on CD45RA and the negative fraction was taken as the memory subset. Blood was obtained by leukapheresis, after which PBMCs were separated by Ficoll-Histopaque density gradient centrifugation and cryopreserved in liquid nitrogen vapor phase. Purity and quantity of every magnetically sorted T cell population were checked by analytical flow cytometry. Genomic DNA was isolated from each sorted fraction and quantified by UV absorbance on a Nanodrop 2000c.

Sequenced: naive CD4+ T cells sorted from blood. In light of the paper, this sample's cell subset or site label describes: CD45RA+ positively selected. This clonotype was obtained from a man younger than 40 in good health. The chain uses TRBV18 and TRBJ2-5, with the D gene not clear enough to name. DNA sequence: TGTGCCAGCTCACCAGAACAAGAGACCCAGTACTTC. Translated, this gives CASSPEQETQYF.